Listed below are T cell receptor beta chains from one sample, sequenced in a study of cytomegalovirus exposure and HLA in healthy donors. Sequenced by immunoSEQ multiplex PCR; TCRdb stores in-frame clones only, minus some. The table has some 180,000 clones, 77% seen once. The sequenced sample consisted of PBMCs. Receptors were obtained from a young man in good health and CMV-seronegative. The conserved cysteine and the conserved F or W are not part of the CDR3 here.

TRBV4-2	TRBJ1-3	ASSQGYQGYSGNTIY
TRBV27	TRBJ2-3	ASSFWRKSTDTQY
TRBV7-8	TRBJ2-2	ASSLRRTTGELF
TRBV4-3	TRBJ1-1	ASSHRQGGYTEAF
TRBV7-9	TRBJ2-6	ASSLRTGSGANVLT
TRBV21-1	TRBJ1-5	ASMGTDNQPQH
TRBV4-2	TRBJ2-2	ASSRASGFGGELF
TRBV10-3	TRBJ2-3	AISEELNTQY
TRBV5-4	TRBJ2-3	ASSYKSGTREGTQY
TRBV27	TRBJ2-5	ASRPVLAAQETQY
TRBV4-3	TRBJ2-3	ASSQDLPDTQY
TRBV7-2	TRBJ2-3	ASTPRGGTTDTQY
TRBV27	TRBJ2-1	ASSFPTSGRGNEQF
TRBV9	TRBJ2-5	ASSVGSAEETQY
TRBV30	TRBJ1-5	AWSPGDQPQH
TRBV18	TRBJ2-7	ASSLGTSGTYEQY
TRBV18	TRBJ2-1	ASSPLDTGRASSYNEQF
TRBV2	TRBJ1-2	ASRGQVSAYGYT
TRBV27	TRBJ1-1	ASSLGRVTEAF
TRBV29-1	TRBJ2-7	SVDLGQGYEQY
TRBV30	TRBJ2-2	AWSGPAGELF
TRBV19	TRBJ2-3	ASRGGTSGGDTQY
TRBV2	TRBJ2-6	ATTPGQVNSGANVLT
TRBV18	TRBJ2-7	ASSPGDTEQY
TRBV28	TRBJ2-7	ASSPGDWTYEQY
TRBV20-1	TRBJ2-1	SAKHRGEQF
TRBV4-2	TRBJ2-5	ASSQGPGGSGTQETQY
TRBV10-3	TRBJ2-5	AISQKSGRAETQY
TRBV27	TRBJ2-1	ASSSRLAGAFYNEQF
TRBV13	TRBJ2-1	ASSRETWEQF
TRBV5-8	TRBJ1-2	ASSFRGSYYGYT
TRBV4-3	TRBJ1-2	ASSQGRTENYGYT
TRBV5-8	TRBJ1-6	ASSLVGASRPLH
TRBV5-1	TRBJ2-7	ASSPPDRGRLSSYEQY
TRBV7-3	TRBJ2-2	ASSFTGSNTGELF
TRBV2	TRBJ1-2	ASSELGQGAYGYT
TRBV5-4	TRBJ2-1	ASSFFSGRWNEQF
TRBV30	TRBJ2-1	AWSVRGLAVLSYNEQF
TRBV19	TRBJ2-1	ASSRTGGNEQF
TRBV5-8	TRBJ2-1	ASRPALGQGAPSSYNEQF
TRBV4-2	TRBJ1-2	ASSQDTGTGGGGYT
TRBV6-1	TRBJ1-1	ASSVNRGMNTEAF
TRBV30	TRBJ2-1	GWRGLLNEQF
TRBV19	TRBJ1-1	ASRSQHRGMNTEAF
TRBV6-1	TRBJ1-6	ASTPSGRLPLH